The entry that follows covers one T cell receptor (beta chain) sequence. Clones were read by immunoSEQ multiplex PCR, and TCRdb kept only the in-frame ones, dropping some. The table has over 75,000 clones, roughly 90% seen once. Trimming left V 8 bases short and J 0 bases short, with 17 bases between. Germline V lookup: CDR1 MNHNS, CDR2 SASEGT. CDR3 length equals 15 residues. The sample originates from a study of PD-L1 blockade in urothelial cancer. Time point defined: pretreatment peripheral blood. This clonotype originated in a woman of 80 years or more with urothelial cancer. The sequenced sample was PBMCs, obtained around atezolizumab (anti-PD-L1) treatment. The rearrangement joins TRBV6-1 to TRBJ2-7; TRBD2 is a possible D gene (6 bases). CDR3 coding DNA: TGTGCCAGCTGCCGGGGGACGTCGACCTCCTACGAGCAGTACTTC. Translated, it gives CASCRGTSTSYEQYF.